What follows are 26 T cell receptor beta chains derived from one specimen sequenced in a study of T cell responses to AZD1222 COVID-19 vaccine. Clones were read by immunoSEQ multiplex PCR, and TCRdb kept only the in-frame ones, dropping some. The top ten clones hold 2.3% of a sample with about 150,000 clones, more than 85% of them seen once. Material: peripheral blood, obtained on day 0 of AZD1222 vaccination. These TCRs come from an adult in good health.

The genes are TRBV6-2 or TRBV6-3 and TRBJ1-4; D possibly corresponds to TRBD1 (5 bases). Trimming stripped 1 base from V and 3 bases from J, with 15 bases between. This CDR3 is built from 17 residues. CDR1 and CDR2 (germline): MNHEY, SVGEGT. DNA for the CDR3: TGTGCCAGCAGTTACTGGGCGGGAAAGACAGCTAATGAAAAACTGTTTTTT. Its protein is CASSYWAGKTANEKLFF.

For this clone: Other DNA sequences in the same sample also yield this CDR3. This sequence joins TRBV6-2 or TRBV6-3 and TRBJ1-1; TRBD1 agrees at 7 bases. The CDR3 has 14 amino acids. Germline V gives CDR1 MNHEY, CDR2 SVGEGT. V was clipped by 2 bases and J by 1 base; unmatched bases: 1. The chain's CDR3 is CASSYPGGNTEAFF. CDR3 sequence (DNA): TGTGCCAGCAGTTACCCAGGGGGGAACACTGAAGCTTTCTTT.

The rearrangement uses TRBV25-1 and TRBJ1-1; no clear D. The CDR3 covers 11 residues. CDR1 and CDR2 from the germline V gene are MGHDK and SYGVNS. V lost 3 bases and J 4 bases, leaving 3 bases between the germline ends. The DNA of the CDR3 is TGTGCCAGCAGTGATGCCACTGAAGCTTTCTTT. Amino acid sequence: CASSDATEAFF.

This chain connects TRBV4-3 to TRBJ1-2, with no clear D. CDR1 and CDR2 (germline): LGHNA, YSLEER. Trimming removed 3 bases at V and 0 bases at J, with 11 bases between. CDR3 size: 15 residues. In DNA form, the CDR3 reads TGCGCCAGCAGCCAGGCAGCTACAGCTAACTATGGCTACACCTTC. This encodes CASSQAATANYGYTF.

The J gene is TRBJ2-2, the V gene TRBV5-1, with 8 bases identical to TRBD2. CDR3 size: 21 residues. Germline V gene lookup returns CDR1 SGHRS and CDR2 YFSETQ. V shed 1 base and J 3 bases; nucleotides not matched to a gene: 20. The CDR3 nucleotides read TGCGCCAGCAGCTTGTATGGGACTAGTCCCACCCGGAATGCGGACACCGGGGAGCTGTTTTTT. Amino acids: CASSLYGTSPTRNADTGELFF.

This chain links TRBV7-3 with TRBJ2-5, with 9 bases identical to TRBD1. V dropped 2 bases and J dropped 5; count of bases not matched to a gene: 6. This CDR3 spans 15 amino acids. Germline CDR1 is SGHTA and CDR2 is FQGTGA. The CDR3 DNA reads TGTGCCAGCAGCTTATCCGACAGGGGGACGGAGACCCAGTACTTC. This gives the protein CASSLSDRGTETQYF. Drawing the rest from reference TRBV7-3 and TRBJ2-5, the complete variable domain is GAGVSQTPSNKVTEKGKYVELRCDPISGHTALYWYRQSLGQGPEFLIYFQGTGAADDSGLPNDRFFAVRPEGSVSTLKIQRTERGDSAVYLCASSLSDRGTETQYFGPGTRLLVL.

In this sample, this clone turned up once. CDR3 residues: CASSEAQHRSTDTQYF. The CDR3 coding sequence is TGTGCCAGCAGTGAAGCGCAGCACAGGAGCACAGATACGCAGTATTTT. The rearrangement links TRBV6-1 to TRBJ2-3, with a possible D match to TRBD1 (5 bases). CDR1 and CDR2 (germline): MNHNS, SASEGT. This CDR3 comprises 16 residues. Trimming pared 0 bases from V and 0 bases from J, leaving 10 bases between.

The J gene is TRBJ2-3, the V gene TRBV5-6; TRBD2 aligns across 13 bases. The V and J ends lost 4 bases and 2 bases, in that order; junction bases with no gene match: 10. CDR3 size: 18 residues. The germline V gene encodes CDR1 SGHDT and CDR2 YYEEEE. The CDR3, as DNA: TGTGCCAGCAGCCTTAGACTAGCGGGGGGATCAGTCACAGATACGCAGTATTTT. Translated: CASSLRLAGGSVTDTQYF.

V and J are TRBV5-1 and TRBJ2-3; possibly TRBD1 for D (6 bases). The CDR3 extends over 16 amino acids. Germline loops: CDR1 SGHRS, CDR2 YFSETQ. The V gene lost 0 bases and the J gene lost 7 bases, with 18 bases spanning the gap. The CDR3, as DNA: TGCGCCAGCAGCTTGGGGGACATGGCAGGGCGGAATACGCAGTATTTT. Translated: CASSLGDMAGRNTQYF.

This clone appeared once. This chain joins TRBV5-1 and TRBJ1-6; 11 bases match TRBD1. The CDR3 has 15 amino acids. V gave up 5 bases and J gave up 5 bases; unmatched junction bases: 3. Germline CDR1 is SGHRS and CDR2 is YFSETQ. DNA for the CDR3: TGCGCCAGCAGTGAGGGACAGGGGGATAATTCACCCCTCCACTTT. It codes for CASSEGQGDNSPLHF. Full variable domain (outside the CDR3, taken from reference TRBV5-1 and TRBJ1-6): KAGVTQTPRYLIKTRGQQVTLSCSPISGHRSVSWYQQTPGQGLQFLFEYFSETQRNKGNFPGRFSGRQFSNSRSEMNVSTLELGDSALYLCASSEGQGDNSPLHFGNGTRLTVT.

The CDR3 coding sequence is TGTGCCAGCAGTTTGACAGGGAACACCTACGAGCAGTACTTC. It codes for CASSLTGNTYEQYF. The chain is built from TRBV6-5 and TRBJ2-7; 7 nucleotides line up with TRBD1. The germline V gene has CDR1 MNHEY and CDR2 SVGAGI. The CDR3 runs to 14 residues. V was clipped by 4 bases and J by 2 bases; unmatched bases: 5.

The V gene is TRBV3-1 (or the pseudogene TRBV3-2), the J gene TRBJ1-5; 7 positions match TRBD1. This CDR3 is 14 amino acids long. V gave up 4 bases and J gave up 5 bases; unmatched junction bases: 5. Germline assignment: CDR1 LGHDT and CDR2 YNNKEL (reference sequence). CDR3 amino acids: CASSRRQGDQPQHF. CDR3 nucleotides: TGTGCCAGCAGCCGCCGACAGGGAGATCAGCCCCAGCATTTT.

The chain carries TRBV30 and TRBJ1-2, with 7 positions matching TRBD1. The V gene end was trimmed by 3 bases and the J gene end by 3 bases; junction bases not matched to a gene: 13. Germline CDR1 is GTSNPN and CDR2 is SVGIG (reference sequence). The length of the CDR3 is 16 residues. The CDR3 protein is CAWRGDRNLRDYGYTF. The CDR3 region has the DNA TGTGCCTGGAGGGGGGACAGAAACCTGCGGGACTATGGCTACACCTTC.

This clone was seen ten or more times. The V and J genes are TRBV6-4 and TRBJ1-1; tentatively, D is TRBD1 (5 bases). Trimming cost V 4 bases and J 5 bases, with 11 bases left between them. In germline, CDR1 is MRHNA, CDR2 SNTAGT. This CDR3 region has 13 residues. The CDR3: CASSGGEGTEAFF. CDR3 sequence (DNA): TGTGCCAGCAGTGGAGGGGAGGGAACTGAAGCTTTCTTT.

The V call is TRBV4-1, the J call TRBJ1-1; D is unclear. Per the germline V gene, CDR1 is MGHRA and CDR2 is YSYEKL. The CDR3 loop spans 14 amino acids. Trimming pared 0 bases from V and 1 base from J, leaving 6 bases between. The CDR3 coding sequence is TGCGCCAGCAGCCAAGATGGGAGGAACACTGAAGCTTTCTTT. This translates into CASSQDGRNTEAFF.

The V gene is TRBV30, the J gene TRBJ2-1, with D tentatively TRBD2 (5 bases). The V and J ends lost 2 bases and 7 bases respectively, with 12 bases between them. The CDR3 is 13 residues long. Germline V gene sequence: CDR1 GTSNPN, CDR2 SVGIG (reference sequence). The CDR3 spells CAWSRRRANEQFF. As DNA, the CDR3 is TGTGCCTGGAGTAGGAGGCGAGCAAATGAGCAGTTCTTC.

The chain uses TRBV6-2 or TRBV6-3 and TRBJ2-5; the match to TRBD1 covers 8 bases. V shed 2 bases and J 6 bases; nucleotides not matched to a gene: 2. The germline V gene encodes CDR1 MNHEY and CDR2 SVGEGT. The CDR3 is 13 amino acids. Here the CDR3 reads CASSYGQGQTQYF. In nucleotides, the CDR3 is TGTGCCAGCAGTTACGGACAGGGTCAGACCCAGTACTTC.

The chain uses TRBV7-2 and TRBJ2-7; the D is unclear. The V end lost 2 bases, the J end lost 4 bases, and 6 bases lay between the germline ends. This CDR3 has 12 residues. Germline V gene data show CDR1 as SGHTA and CDR2 as FQGNSA. CDR3 bases: TGTGCCAGCAGCTTATTTCGTTACGAGCAGTACTTC. Translation: CASSLFRYEQYF.

The genes are TRBV5-1 and TRBJ1-3; D remains unclear. V dropped 1 base and J dropped 2 bases, with 10 bases sitting between them. Germline V gene data show CDR1 as SGHRS and CDR2 as YFSETQ. There are 15 residues in the CDR3. The CDR3 loop is CASSLTSDPGNTIYF. CDR3 coding DNA: TGCGCCAGCAGCTTGACGAGTGATCCTGGAAACACCATATATTTT.

The chain links TRBV5-6 to TRBJ1-6; D may be TRBD1 (5 bases). CDR3 size: 14 residues. V gave up 0 bases and J gave up 11 bases, with 12 bases separating them. In germline, CDR1 is SGHDT, CDR2 YYEEEE. CDR3 bases: TGTGCCAGCAGCTTGGCAGGGAGTAAGGCACCCCTCCACTTT. It is translated as CASSLAGSKAPLHF.

The V and J genes are TRBV6-2 or TRBV6-3 and TRBJ1-1; a weak D match, TRBD1 (5 bases). Germline CDR1 and CDR2: MNHEY and SVGEGT. The CDR3 length is 17 residues. The V gene lost 0 bases and the J gene lost 1 base, with 15 bases spanning the gap. CDR3 bases: TGTGCCAGCAGTTACTCGCCCGGGGGGACGGGGAACACTGAAGCTTTCTTT. This sequence encodes CASSYSPGGTGNTEAFF.

The chain combines TRBV6-1 with TRBJ1-6, with D possibly TRBD1 on 5 matching bases. The CDR3 loop spans 13 amino acids. Trimming removed 0 bases at V and 14 bases at J, with 11 bases between. Germline CDR1 is MNHNS and CDR2 is SASEGT. The DNA of the CDR3 is TGTGCCAGCAGTGAAGCTGGGGGTATGGCCCTCCACTTT. Amino acids: CASSEAGGMALHF.

This clone appeared once. The V gene is TRBV5-1, the J gene TRBJ2-3; no clear D gene. V gave up 4 bases and J gave up 6 bases, with 12 bases separating them. The germline gives CDR1 SGHRS, CDR2 YFSETQ. The CDR3 is made up of 13 amino acids. The CDR3 DNA follows: TGCGCCAGCAGCCGGACGGGTAGCGATACGCAGTATTTT. Translated, it gives CASSRTGSDTQYF.

The table lists this clone with a count of one. The gene calls are TRBV9 and TRBJ1-6; 7 nucleotides line up with TRBD1. Trimming at V came to 0 bases and at J to 0 bases, leaving 6 bases not matched to a gene. The germline gives CDR1 SGDLS, CDR2 YYNGEE. This CDR3 has 18 amino acids. Here the CDR3 DNA reads TGTGCCAGCAGCGTAGGGGGGACAGCGAGCTCCTATAATTCACCCCTCCACTTT. Translated, it gives CASSVGGTASSYNSPLHF.

The chain employs TRBV3-1 (or the pseudogene TRBV3-2) and TRBJ1-2, with D hard to call. CDR1 is LGHDT, CDR2 YNNKEL, per germline (reference sequence). V was cut by 3 bases and J by 5 bases, with 13 bases left in between. This CDR3 has 14 residues. The CDR3 nucleotides read TGTGCCAGCAGCCATTCGACAAGCAGTTATGGCTACACCTTC. The encoded protein is CASSHSTSSYGYTF.

The gene calls are TRBV10-3 and TRBJ2-7, with D possibly being TRBD1 (5 bases). This CDR3 spans 16 amino acids. Looked up from germline, CDR1 is ENHRY and CDR2 is SYGVKD. Trimming stripped 2 bases from V and 0 bases from J, with 14 bases between. The CDR3 region is CAISESLPGPSYEQYF. In nucleotides, the CDR3 is TGTGCCATCAGTGAGAGCCTGCCAGGGCCCTCCTACGAGCAGTACTTC.